This TCR beta chain was profiled in a study of T cells in Graves' hyperthyroidism and ophthalmopathy. The wider study: Peripheral blood collection took place at initial diagnosis, before any treatment.

Authors of the study amplified TCR beta CDR3 regions from RNA transcripts. When the TCR CDR3 underwent first-round RT-PCR, the HTBI primer set was used. In TCRdb, the multiplex PCR reads were re-called with MiXCR into one record per CDR3 protein. Counted here are fewer than 250,000 distinct CDR3 sequences, over 15% occurring once; the ten biggest clones make up around 28%. This clonotype was detected many times. The source is a young woman with Graves' ophthalmopathy. The sequenced sample was blood.

The CDR3, as DNA: TGTGCCATCAGTCCCGGGGTAGCGGGAGGGGGAAGCACAGATACGCAGTATTTT. Translating it yields CAISPGVAGGGSTDTQYF. The rearrangement links TRBV10-3 to TRBJ2-3; 11 bases fit TRBD2. In germline, CDR1 is ENHRY, CDR2 SYGVKD. Trimming removed 5 bases from V and 0 bases from J; junction bases left unmatched: 10. The length of the CDR3 is 18 residues.